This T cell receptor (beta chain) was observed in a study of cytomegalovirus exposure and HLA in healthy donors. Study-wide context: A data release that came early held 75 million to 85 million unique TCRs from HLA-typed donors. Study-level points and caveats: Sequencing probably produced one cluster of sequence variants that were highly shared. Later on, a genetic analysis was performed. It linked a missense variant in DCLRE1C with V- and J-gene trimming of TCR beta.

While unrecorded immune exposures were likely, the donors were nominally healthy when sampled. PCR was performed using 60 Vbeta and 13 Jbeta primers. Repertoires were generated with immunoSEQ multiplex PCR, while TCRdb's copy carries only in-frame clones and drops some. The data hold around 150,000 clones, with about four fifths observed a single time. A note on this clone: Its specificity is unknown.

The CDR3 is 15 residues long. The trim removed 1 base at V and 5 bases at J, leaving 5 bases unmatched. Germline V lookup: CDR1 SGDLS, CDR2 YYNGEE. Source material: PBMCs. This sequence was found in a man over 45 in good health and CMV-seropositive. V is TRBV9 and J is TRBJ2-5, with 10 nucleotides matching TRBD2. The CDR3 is CASSVQGLASETQYF. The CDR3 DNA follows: TGTGCCAGCAGCGTACAGGGACTAGCGAGCGAGACCCAGTACTTC.